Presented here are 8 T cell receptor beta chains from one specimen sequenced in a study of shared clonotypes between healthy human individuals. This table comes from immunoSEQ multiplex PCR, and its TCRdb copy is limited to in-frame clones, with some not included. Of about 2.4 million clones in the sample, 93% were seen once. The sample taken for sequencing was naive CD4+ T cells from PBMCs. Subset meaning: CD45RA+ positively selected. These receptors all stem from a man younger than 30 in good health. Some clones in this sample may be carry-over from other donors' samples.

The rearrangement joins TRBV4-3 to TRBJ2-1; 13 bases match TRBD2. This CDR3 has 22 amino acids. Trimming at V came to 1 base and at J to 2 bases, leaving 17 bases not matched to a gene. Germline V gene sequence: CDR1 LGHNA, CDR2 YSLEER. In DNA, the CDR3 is TGCGCCAGCAGCCAAGCCCTTCTCGGACTAGCGGGAGCCCCTAGGACCTACAATGAGCAGTTCTTC. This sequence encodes CASSQALLGLAGAPRTYNEQFF.

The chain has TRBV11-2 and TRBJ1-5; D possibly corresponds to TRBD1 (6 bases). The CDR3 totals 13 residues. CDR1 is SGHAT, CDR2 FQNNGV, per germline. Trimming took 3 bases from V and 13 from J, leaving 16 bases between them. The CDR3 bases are TGTGCCAGCAGCTTGGGGTCCCGACAGGATCAGCATTTT. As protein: CASSLGSRQDQHF. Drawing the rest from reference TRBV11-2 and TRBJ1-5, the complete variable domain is EAGVAQSPRYKIIEKRQSVAFWCNPISGHATLYWYQQILGQGPKLLIQFQNNGVVDDSQLPKDRFSAERLKGVDSTLKIQPAKLEDSAVYLCASSLGSRQDQHFGDGTRLSIL.

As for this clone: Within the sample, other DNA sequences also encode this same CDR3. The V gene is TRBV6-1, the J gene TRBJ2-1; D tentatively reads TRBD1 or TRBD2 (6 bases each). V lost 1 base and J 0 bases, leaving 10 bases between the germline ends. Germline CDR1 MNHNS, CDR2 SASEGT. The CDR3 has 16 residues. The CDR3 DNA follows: TGTGCCAGCAGTGAAGGAGGGGGGCGCTCCTACAATGAGCAGTTCTTC. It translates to CASSEGGGRSYNEQFF.

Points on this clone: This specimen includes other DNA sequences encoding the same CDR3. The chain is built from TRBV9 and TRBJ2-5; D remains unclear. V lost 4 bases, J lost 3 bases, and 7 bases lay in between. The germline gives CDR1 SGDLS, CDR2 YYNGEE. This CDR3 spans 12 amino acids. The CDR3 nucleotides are TGTGCCAGCAGCCCGCGAGAAGAGACCCAGTACTTC. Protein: CASSPREETQYF.

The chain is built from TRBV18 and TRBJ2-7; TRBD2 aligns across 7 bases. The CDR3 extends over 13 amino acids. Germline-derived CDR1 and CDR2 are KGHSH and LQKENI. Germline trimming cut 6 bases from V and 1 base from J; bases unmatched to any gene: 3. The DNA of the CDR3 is TGTGCCAGCTCGGGGGGGGATTCCTACGAGCAGTACTTC. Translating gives CASSGGDSYEQYF. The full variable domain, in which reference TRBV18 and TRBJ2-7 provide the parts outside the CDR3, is NAGVMQNPRHLVRRRGQEARLRCSPMKGHSHVYWYRQLPEEGLKFMVYLQKENIIDESGMPKERFSAEFPKEGPSILRIQQVVRGDSAAYFCASSGGDSYEQYFGPGTRLTVT.

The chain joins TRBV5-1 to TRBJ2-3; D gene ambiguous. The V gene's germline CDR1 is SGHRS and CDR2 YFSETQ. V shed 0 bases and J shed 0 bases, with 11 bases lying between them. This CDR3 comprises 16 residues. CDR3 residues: CASSLARDGSTDTQYF. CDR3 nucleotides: TGCGCCAGCAGCTTGGCGAGAGACGGAAGCACAGATACGCAGTATTTT.

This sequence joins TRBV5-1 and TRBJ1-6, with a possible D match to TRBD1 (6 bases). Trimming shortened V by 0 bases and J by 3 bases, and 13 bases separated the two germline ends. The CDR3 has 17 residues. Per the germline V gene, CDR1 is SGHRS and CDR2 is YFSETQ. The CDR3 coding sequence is TGCGCCAGCAGCTTGGCCCCCACAGGGAGCTATAATTCACCCCTCCACTTT. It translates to CASSLAPTGSYNSPLHF.

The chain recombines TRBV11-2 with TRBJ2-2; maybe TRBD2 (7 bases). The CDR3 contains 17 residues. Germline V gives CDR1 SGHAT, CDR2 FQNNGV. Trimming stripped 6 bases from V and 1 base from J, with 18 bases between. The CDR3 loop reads CASSPLGGALNTGELFF. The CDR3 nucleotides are TGTGCCAGCAGTCCTCTTGGGGGGGCCTTGAACACCGGGGAGCTGTTTTTT.